A selection of T cell receptor beta chains follows, all from one sample in a study of blood T cells in healthy people across ages. TCRdb re-called the 5' RACE reads with MiXCR, one entry per CDR3 protein. This table holds 800,000 to 950,000 distinct CDR3 sequences, just under 30% found once. The sample was also linked to a second study, of T cells of mothers and their children.

The sample consisted of blood. The receptors were sampled from a woman aged 40 to 50 in good health. The CDR3 runs from the conserved cysteine through the conserved F or W. The D gene is left open where the match is weak. A clone size is listed for some rows: how often the clone was seen (once, few, many), or a class if it is expanded.

clone size	D gene	CDR3 length	V gene	J gene	CDR3 DNA	CDR3 protein
few	NA	16	TRBV6-2/TRBV6-3	TRBJ2-5	TGTGCCAGCAGCCTGCGGGACACCTTGGTTAGGGAGACCCAGTACTTC	CASSLRDTLVRETQYF
NA	NA	16	TRBV11-1	TRBJ1-1	TGTGCCAGCAGCTCCTACAGGATCGTAGAGGGCACTGAAGCTTTCTTT	CASSSYRIVEGTEAFF
NA	NA	16	TRBV4-1	TRBJ2-2	TGCGCCAGCAGCCAAGGCGTGGGGGGCGCCCCCGGGGAGCTGTTTTTT	CASSQGVGGAPGELFF
NA	TRBD1	16	TRBV7-8	TRBJ1-5	TGTGCCAGCAGCTTAGGGGTCAGGGGGAGCAATCAGCCCCAGCATTTT	CASSLGVRGSNQPQHF
NA	TRBD2	15	TRBV6-4	TRBJ2-2	TGTGCCAGCAGTGGGACTAGCGGGAACACCGGGGAGCTGTTTTTT	CASSGTSGNTGELFF
NA	NA	14	TRBV9	TRBJ1-1	TGTGCCAGCAGCGTAGGCAGGGCGGGCACTGAAGCTTTCTTT	CASSVGRAGTEAFF
NA	NA	16	TRBV21-1	TRBJ2-1	TGTGCCAGCAGCAAAGAGGGCACCCTCATCTACAATGAGCAGTTCTTC	CASSKEGTLIYNEQFF
NA	NA	14	TRBV20-1	TRBJ2-3	TGCAGTGCGCCCAACAAAGGGGCCTCAGATACGCAGTATTTT	CSAPNKGASDTQYF
NA	NA	16	TRBV29-1	TRBJ2-3	TGCAGCGCGGGAGGGAGGACAGGACAAAGCACAGATACGCAGTATTTT	CSAGGRTGQSTDTQYF
NA	TRBD1	14	TRBV12-3/TRBV12-4	TRBJ1-6	TGTGCCAGCAGTCTGGGACAGGGGCTCTCACCCCTCCACTTT	CASSLGQGLSPLHF
NA	NA	14	TRBV5-1	TRBJ2-1	TGCGTCAGCAGCTTGGGTAGCTCCTACAATGAGCAGTTCTTC	CVSSLGSSYNEQFF
many	TRBD2	15	TRBV29-1	TRBJ2-5	TGCAGCGGGAAGCGGGGGACGGGCCCCAGGGAGACCCAGTACTTC	CSGKRGTGPRETQYF
few	NA	12	TRBV28	TRBJ1-1	TGTGCCACATGGTTCCTGAACACTGAAGCTTTCTTT	CATWFLNTEAFF
many	NA	15	TRBV7-9	TRBJ2-6	TGTGCCAGCAGCCGTCTAGGCTCTGGGGCCAACGTCCTGACTTTC	CASSRLGSGANVLTF
NA	NA	12	TRBV28	TRBJ2-7	TGTGCCAGTAAGGACAGATCCTACGAGCAGTACTTC	CASKDRSYEQYF
few	TRBD1	16	TRBV24-1	TRBJ2-1	TGTGCCACCAGTGATATGTATGGGACAGAGATCAATGAGCAGTTCTTC	CATSDMYGTEINEQFF
once	NA	13	TRBV2	TRBJ1-1	TGTGCCGGCAGTGATTCGCAAACCACTGAAGCTTTCTTT	CAGSDSQTTEAFF
many	NA	13	TRBV9	TRBJ1-1	TGTGCCAGCAGCTCACACACGAACACTGAAGCTTTCTTT	CASSSHTNTEAFF
NA	NA	17	TRBV24-1	TRBJ2-5	TGTGCCACCAGTGATCCCGTTGCAGGGGACCTACAAGAGACCCAGTACTTC	CATSDPVAGDLQETQYF
many	NA	13	TRBV4-1	TRBJ2-7	TGCGCCAGCAGCCAACTCCGGTTGGGCGAGCAGTACTTC	CASSQLRLGEQYF
many	TRBD2	15	TRBV9	TRBJ2-7	TGTGCCAGCAGCCCCCGGACTAGCGGGCACTACGAGCAGTACTTC	CASSPRTSGHYEQYF
few	NA	16	TRBV6-2/TRBV6-3	TRBJ2-5	TGTGCCAGCAGTTACATCTCGGGGGCCCTGCAAGAGACCCAGTACTTC	CASSYISGALQETQYF
few	TRBD1	13	TRBV2	TRBJ2-7	TGTGCCAGCATCAAGGGACAGGTCGACGAGCAGTACTTC	CASIKGQVDEQYF
few	NA	13	TRBV20-1	TRBJ1-5	TGCAGTGCTAGAGAAGCAGATAGGGAGCCCCAGCATTTT	CSAREADREPQHF
few	NA	14	TRBV20-1	TRBJ2-7	TGCAGTGTTACCACGGGGAGGAACTCCTACGAGCAGTACTTC	CSVTTGRNSYEQYF
many	NA	12	TRBV29-1	TRBJ2-7	TGCAGCGTTGGGGGACACACCTACGAGCAGTACTTC	CSVGGHTYEQYF
NA	NA	15	TRBV30	TRBJ1-2	TGTGCCTGGAGTGCCCTACAGGACTTTAACTATGGCTACACCTTC	CAWSALQDFNYGYTF
NA	NA	12	TRBV5-1	TRBJ2-1	TGCGCCAGCAGCGGATCCGGGACGGAGCAGTTCTTC	CASSGSGTEQFF
few	TRBD1	16	TRBV18	TRBJ2-7	TGTGCCAGCTCACCCTTCACCGGGACAGGGGCACGCGAGCAGTACTTC	CASSPFTGTGAREQYF
few	TRBD1	14	TRBV5-1	TRBJ2-5	TGCGCCAGCAGCCCGGGACAGGGAAAAGAGACCCAGTACTTC	CASSPGQGKETQYF
few	TRBD1	15	TRBV27	TRBJ1-4	TGTGCCAGCAGTCGCCAGACAGGGACTAATGAAAAACTGTTTTTT	CASSRQTGTNEKLFF
NA	NA	15	TRBV20-1	TRBJ1-3	TGCAGTGCTATTTACGGGACACCCTCTGGAAACACCAGATATTTT	CSAIYGTPSGNTRYF
few	NA	12	TRBV2	TRBJ1-1	TGTGCCAGCATTGAGGGGTACACTGAAGCTTTCTTT	CASIEGYTEAFF
NA	NA	15	TRBV5-1	TRBJ1-6	TGCGCCAGCAGCTTGGAGGTTGGCACGAACTCTCCCCTCCACTTT	CASSLEVGTNSPLHF
NA	TRBD2	16	TRBV5-1	TRBJ2-1	TGCGCCAGCAGCCAGACGGGACTAGCGGGGGGGAGTGAGCAGTTCTTC	CASSQTGLAGGSEQFF
few	NA	14	TRBV29-1	TRBJ1-1	TGCAGCGTTGAAGATTCAGGGAAGGACACTGAAGCTTTCTTT	CSVEDSGKDTEAFF